This TCR beta chain appears in the sequencing data of a study of blood T cell repertoires in COVID-19. Trimming took 3 bases from V and 5 from J, leaving 8 bases between them. CDR1 LGHDT and CDR2 YNNKEL come from the germline V gene (reference sequence). The length of the CDR3 is 12 residues. Here immunoSEQ multiplex PCR was the method, and the copy in TCRdb shows in-frame clones only, minus some. Seen here are more than 250,000 clones, approximately 85% observed once, and the top ten hold 5% to 6.5%. The TCR comes from a man between 45 and 60 years old with active or convalescent COVID-19. Sample: peripheral blood. V gene TRBV3-1 (or the pseudogene TRBV3-2) combines with J gene TRBJ2-7; D is possibly TRBD2 (6 bases). The CDR3 coding sequence is TGTGCCAGCAGCCACCCTAGCGACGAGCAGTACTTC. Protein sequence: CASSHPSDEQYF.